A single sample is the source of the 27 T cell receptor beta chains below, sequenced in a study of blood T cell repertoires in COVID-19. Sequenced by immunoSEQ multiplex PCR; TCRdb stores in-frame clones only, minus some. Of 250,000 to 350,000 clones listed, 65% to 85% are singletons. The sample taken for sequencing was peripheral blood. All receptors derive from a human donor with COVID-19, enrolled during active disease. The donor label of this sample is uncertain.

The V and J genes are TRBV7-9 and TRBJ2-6; D remains unclear. The germline V and J ends were trimmed by 2 bases and 0 bases, with 5 bases remaining between them. The CDR3 spans 15 residues. Looked up from germline, CDR1 is SEHNR and CDR2 is FQNEAQ (reference sequence). The CDR3 DNA sequence: TGTGCCAGCAGCTTACTATACTCTGGGGCCAACGTCCTGACTTTC. The encoded protein is CASSLLYSGANVLTF.

The chain carries TRBV6-5 and TRBJ2-1; 8 nucleotides match TRBD2. The V gene's germline CDR1 is MNHEY and CDR2 SVGAGI. The CDR3 loop spans 14 amino acids. V was clipped by 6 bases and J by 9 bases; unmatched bases: 10. The CDR3 DNA reads TGTGCCAGCAGAGGTACGGGAGGGACGGGTGAGCAGTTCTTC. Translated: CASRGTGGTGEQFF.

The chain is built from TRBV25-1 and TRBJ1-6; TRBD1 is a possible D gene (5 bases). Germline CDR1 and CDR2: MGHDK and SYGVNS. Deletions cut 5 bases from V and 1 base from J, with 15 bases between. The CDR3 totals 17 residues. CDR3 DNA: TGTGCCAGCAGTCAAACAGGAGATAGGTCCTATAATTCACCCCTCCACTTT. Amino acids: CASSQTGDRSYNSPLHF.

The chain couples TRBV30 to TRBJ1-2; D gene uncertain. V gave up 2 bases and J gave up 7 bases, with 14 bases separating them. The CDR3 runs 13 residues. Germline loops: CDR1 GTSNPN, CDR2 SVGIG (reference sequence). The CDR3 region has the DNA TGTGCCTGGAGTCCCACACGGAGCGGTGGCTACACCTTC. Its translation is CAWSPTRSGGYTF.

The V and J genes are TRBV11-1 and TRBJ2-7; 7 bases fit TRBD1. V shed 0 bases, J shed 0 bases, and the junction held 2 bases outside the gene matches. The CDR3 runs 15 residues. Germline assignment: CDR1 SGHAT and CDR2 FQDESV (reference sequence). CDR3 loop: CASSLAGQPSYEQYF. DNA for the CDR3: TGTGCCAGCAGCTTAGCGGGACAGCCCTCCTACGAGCAGTACTTC.

The chain is built from TRBV6-5 and TRBJ1-2; 7 nucleotides align to TRBD1. The CDR3 is 15 residues long. Germline V gives CDR1 MNHEY, CDR2 SVGAGI. Trimming cost V 6 bases and J 1 base; bases outside gene matches: 8. In DNA form, the CDR3 reads TGTGCCAGCAGGTCTGGACAGGACTTTAACTATGGCTACACCTTC. Translating gives CASRSGQDFNYGYTF.

This clone was seen only once. The CDR3 DNA follows: TGTGCCAGTAGTATGGGGCGCGGCTACACCTTC. Protein sequence: CASSMGRGYTF. This chain links TRBV19 with TRBJ1-2, with a weak D call TRBD1 (5 bases). This CDR3 is 11 amino acids long. V gave up 3 bases and J gave up 8 bases, with 7 bases separating them. Germline V gene data show CDR1 as LNHDA and CDR2 as SQIVND (reference sequence).

The CDR3 nucleotides read TGTGCCAGCAGTGAGGCGTGGCTGCTAGCCATTTCTGAGCAGTACTTC. This gives the protein CASSEAWLLAISEQYF. The V and J genes are TRBV6-1 and TRBJ2-7; the D gene is possibly TRBD2 (5 bases). Deletions cut 3 bases from V and 7 bases from J, with 22 bases between. CDR1 is MNHNS, CDR2 SASEGT, per germline. The CDR3 contains 16 residues.

DNA for the CDR3: TGTGCCAGCAGCTCCGCCGCTAGCGGCCCCTACGAGCAGTACTTC. Encoded protein: CASSSAASGPYEQYF. V usage is TRBV7-2 and J usage is TRBJ2-7; 7 bases match TRBD2. CDR3 size: 15 residues. In germline, CDR1 is SGHTA, CDR2 FQGNSA. V lost 4 bases and J lost 2; bases outside the gene matches: 8.

The rearrangement joins TRBV7-2 to TRBJ2-7, with D possibly matching TRBD2 (7 bases). The CDR3 consists of 13 residues. From germline, CDR1 is SGHTA and CDR2 FQGNSA. The V end was cut by 7 bases, the J end by 6 bases, with 16 bases between. CDR3 residues: CASTIGGLSEQYF. The CDR3 DNA sequence: TGTGCCAGCACCATCGGGGGGCTGAGCGAGCAGTACTTC.

The chain recombines TRBV28 with TRBJ2-5; a weak D match, TRBD1 (6 bases). Between the trimmed V and J ends, which lost 5 bases and 9 bases, there was a span of 10 bases. Germline assignment: CDR1 MDHEN and CDR2 SYDVKM. The CDR3 loop spans 11 amino acids. CDR3 loop: CASSHRDPQYF. DNA of the CDR3: TGTGCCAGCAGTCACAGGGACCCCCAGTACTTC.

The chain joins TRBV28 to TRBJ2-1, with 7 bases identical to TRBD2. The CDR3 sequence is 14 residues long. J lost 9 bases, V lost 7 bases, and 12 bases had no gene match. From germline, CDR1 is MDHEN and CDR2 SYDVKM. CDR3 nucleotides: TGTGCCAGCACGGAGACTAGCAGGTTGGCTGAGCAGTTCTTC. Protein sequence: CASTETSRLAEQFF.

The chain is built from TRBV6-4 and TRBJ2-2; weak D call: TRBD1 (6 bases). Looked up from germline, CDR1 is MRHNA and CDR2 is SNTAGT. This CDR3 is 14 amino acids long. The V and J ends lost 6 bases and 0 bases respectively, with 8 bases between them. CDR3 region: CASSQGTNTGELFF. DNA of the CDR3: TGTGCCAGCAGCCAGGGGACGAACACCGGGGAGCTGTTTTTT.

The genes are TRBV19 and TRBJ2-7; D possibly corresponds to TRBD2 (6 bases). Germline CDR1 reads LNHDA; CDR2 reads SQIVND (reference sequence). Trimming took 3 bases from V and 3 from J, leaving 12 bases between them. The CDR3 loop spans 14 amino acids. The CDR3 region has the DNA TGTGCCAGTAGTATGGGGGACTCACGCTACGAGCAGTACTTC. Its translation is CASSMGDSRYEQYF.

V usage is TRBV10-3 and J usage is TRBJ1-5, with D perhaps TRBD1 (6 bases). This CDR3 region has 15 residues. The V end was cut by 0 bases, the J end by 3 bases, with 9 bases between. The germline gives CDR1 ENHRY, CDR2 SYGVKD. CDR3 sequence reads: CAISESQGTNQPQHF. CDR3 nucleotide sequence: TGTGCCATCAGTGAGTCGCAGGGGACCAATCAGCCCCAGCATTTT.

V is TRBV7-2 and J is TRBJ2-5; 7 nucleotides line up with TRBD2. The CDR3 contains 14 residues. Germline V lookup: CDR1 SGHTA, CDR2 FQGNSA. Trimming cost V 4 bases and J 2 bases; bases outside gene matches: 4. CDR3 sequence (DNA): TGTGCCAGCAGCTCCCAGGGACTACAAGAGACCCAGTACTTC. Encoded protein: CASSSQGLQETQYF.

The J gene is TRBJ2-1, the V gene TRBV7-3, with D tentatively TRBD2 (5 bases). From germline, CDR1 is SGHTA and CDR2 FQGTGA. The CDR3 length is 14 residues. Trimming took 5 bases from V and 2 from J, leaving 10 bases between them. As DNA, the CDR3 is TGTGCCAGCAGCGCCTCCGGGGCCTACAATGAGCAGTTCTTC. Its protein is CASSASGAYNEQFF.

In its sample, this clone was seen once. The chain has TRBV9 and TRBJ2-3; D may be TRBD1 (5 bases). This CDR3 spans 15 amino acids. CDR1 is SGDLS, CDR2 YYNGEE, per germline. V gave up 3 bases and J gave up 2 bases, with 13 bases separating them. In DNA, the CDR3 is TGTGCCAGCAGCGCAGGGTCCCTCCACACAGATACGCAGTATTTT. Its translation is CASSAGSLHTDTQYF.

The chain couples TRBV4-3 to TRBJ2-7; 10 positions match TRBD1. Germline CDR1 is LGHNA and CDR2 is YSLEER. The V segment lost 0 bases and the J segment 6 bases; nucleotides outside the gene matches: 8. The CDR3 sequence is 16 residues long. In DNA form, the CDR3 reads TGCGCCAGCAGCCAAGATCCAGGGACAGGGGTGCCCGAGCAGTACTTC. Encoded protein: CASSQDPGTGVPEQYF.

The V and J genes are TRBV28 and TRBJ1-6, with a tentative D call TRBD1 (5 bases). Between the trimmed V and J ends, which lost 4 bases and 8 bases, there was a span of 15 bases. This CDR3 has 15 residues. Germline values: CDR1 MDHEN, CDR2 SYDVKM. Here the CDR3 DNA reads TGTGCCAGCAGTTCTCCCCTGGGGCTAGATTCACCCCTCCACTTT. Residues: CASSSPLGLDSPLHF.

The chain is built from TRBV30 and TRBJ1-5; 8 bases are a match to TRBD1. There are 14 residues in the CDR3. Germline-derived CDR1 and CDR2 are GTSNPN and SVGIG (reference sequence). The junction had 9 bases not matched to a gene; V was cut back by 4 bases and J by 7 bases. This CDR3 is CAWTVDRGGQPQHF. The CDR3 DNA reads TGTGCCTGGACCGTCGACAGGGGAGGACAGCCCCAGCATTTT.

The rearrangement joins TRBV6-5 to TRBJ2-7; TRBD1 matches 11 bases. Losses at the gene ends were 2 bases for V and 4 bases for J; bases not matched to a gene: 4. CDR3 length: 15 amino acids. Germline V lookup: CDR1 MNHEY, CDR2 SVGAGI. The CDR3 reads CASSYRGQGDYEQYF. The CDR3 DNA sequence: TGTGCCAGCAGTTACAGGGGACAGGGGGATTACGAGCAGTACTTC.

J is TRBJ2-7 and V is TRBV3-1 (or the pseudogene TRBV3-2), with 12 bases lining up with TRBD2. The CDR3 covers 16 residues. V gave up 1 base and J gave up 3 bases; unmatched junction bases: 4. From germline, CDR1 is LGHDT and CDR2 YNNKEL (reference sequence). CDR3 loop: CASSQASGRGGYEQYF. For the CDR3, the DNA is TGTGCCAGCAGCCAAGCTAGCGGGAGGGGGGGCTACGAGCAGTACTTC.

J is TRBJ2-1 and V is TRBV29-1; TRBD2 matches at 10 bases. Germline CDR1 is SQVTM and CDR2 is ANQGSEA. The CDR3 totals 14 residues. V gave up 7 bases and J gave up 1 base; unmatched junction bases: 4. The CDR3 nucleotides are TGCAGCGGGAGTAGCGGGGGGTCCTACAATGAGCAGTTCTTC. Its translation: CSGSSGGSYNEQFF.

The rearrangement links TRBV9 to TRBJ2-7; 7 bases line up with TRBD2. This CDR3 is built from 14 residues. Per germline, CDR1 SGDLS and CDR2 YYNGEE. J gave up 7 bases and V 0 bases, and 7 bases lay outside the gene matches. DNA of the CDR3: TGTGCCAGCAGCGTAGGGGCGGGAGTCCAAGAGCAGTACTTC. This sequence encodes CASSVGAGVQEQYF.

The chain uses TRBV5-4 and TRBJ1-2; D gene ambiguous. V was shortened by 4 bases and J by 6 bases, with 16 bases between the two germline ends. The germline V gene has CDR1 SGHNT and CDR2 YYREEE (reference sequence). This CDR3 region has 14 residues. CDR3 protein: CASSGEGGRHGYTF. CDR3 bases: TGTGCCAGCAGCGGGGAGGGAGGGAGGCATGGCTACACCTTC.

This clone was recorded a few times. The chain couples TRBV12-5 to TRBJ1-5; D remains ambiguous. V gave up 6 bases and J gave up 9 bases, with 15 bases separating them. The CDR3 contains 13 residues. Germline CDR1 and CDR2: LGHNT and FRNRAP. CDR3 sequence reads: CASGQMVVRPQHF. CDR3 DNA sequence: TGTGCTAGTGGCCAAATGGTGGTGAGGCCCCAGCATTTT.